This T cell receptor (beta chain) was retrieved from a study of T cell repertoires in cytomegalovirus infection (dated by TCRdb to the late 2010s). The study in broad terms: The HLA type of each donor mattered for the analysis, because public TCR beta signatures pointed to carriage of CMV infection along with the matching HLA type. Study-level results and caveats: In both this cohort and an independent roughly 350-donor cohort, the cumulative frequency of public TCR beta family members distinguished carriers of CMV infection plus the relevant HLA type. The ex vivo response was dominated by HLA-C-restricted CMV-specific TCR beta clonotypes, which also provided the single most frequent clonotype in two of eight donors.

Of note for this clonotype: Its binding antigen is unknown. Qualities for individual bases were not recorded, and no much larger clone is one base off.

A distance of 12 bases separates the germline ends of V and J, which lose 6 bases and 5 bases respectively. Sequences MGHDK (CDR1) and SYGVNS (CDR2) are obtained from the germline V gene. Measured from the cysteine to the phenylalanine, the CDR3 is 13 residues long. The kept DNA is CDR3 alone, 39 bases in frame from the first base. Instrument used: Illumina HiSeq 1500. TCRdb reprocessing: public reads trimmed at Q25 with fastp, clones called with MiXCR, in-frame beta chains kept. Every entry covers one CDR3 protein and lists the most common genes and DNA from its rows. Within this sample are 200,000 to 300,000 distinct CDR3 sequences, with 9.1% of them counted one time only. The top ten clones comprise more than 12% of the sample.

This clonotype was sampled from a human donor in good health (CMV status not recorded). Some clones in this sample may be carry-over from other donors' samples. Rearrangement joined TRBV25-1 to TRBJ2-3; D gene: possibly TRBD1, on 6 matching bases. The sequenced sample was PBMCs. The sequenced DNA is TGTGCCAGCAGAGGACAGAAAGGAGATACGCAGTATTTT. Its protein is CASRGQKGDTQYF.